Listed here are 20 T cell receptor beta chains from one sample, sequenced in a study of PD-L1 blockade in urothelial cancer (dated by TCRdb to the late 2010s). Library creation used the immunoSEQ multiplex PCR assay. This immuneACCESS table, as held by TCRdb, lists in-frame sequences with V and J called but not all clones. Of the missing ones, under half trace to an unresolved V gene in checked studies; the others have no known cause. Across this sample there are about 79,000 clones, with approximately 83% seen only once. Jointly, the top ten make up more than 13% of the sample. In the paper's terms, the time point label means: pretreatment peripheral blood. This material consisted of PBMCs, taken around atezolizumab (anti-PD-L1) treatment. The receptors were gathered from a man between 60 and 75 years old with urothelial cancer.

The CDR3, as DNA: TGTGCCAGCTCACCACAGCAGGGGTTCCACACTGAAGCTTTCTTT. It codes for CASSPQQGFHTEAFF. The chain has TRBV18 and TRBJ1-1; D might be TRBD1 (6 bases). This CDR3 is built from 15 residues. The germline gives CDR1 KGHSH, CDR2 LQKENI. V was pared by 1 base and J by 3 bases, with 12 bases between.

A single count supports this clone. This chain joins TRBV18 and TRBJ1-1; D is unclear. The CDR3 runs 15 residues. Germline values: CDR1 KGHSH, CDR2 LQKENI. V shed 3 bases and J shed 0 bases, with 11 bases lying between them. As DNA, the CDR3 is TGTGCCAGCTCACCTAATGCAGAAATGAACACTGAAGCTTTCTTT. It translates to CASSPNAEMNTEAFF. The full variable domain, rest sourced from reference TRBV18 and TRBJ1-1, is NAGVMQNPRHLVRRRGQEARLRCSPMKGHSHVYWYRQLPEEGLKFMVYLQKENIIDESGMPKERFSAEFPKEGPSILRIQQVVRGDSAAYFCASSPNAEMNTEAFFGQGTRLTVV.

The rearrangement uses TRBV6-4 and TRBJ1-1, with TRBD1 as a possible D gene (5 bases). The CDR3 sequence is 13 residues long. Germline assignment: CDR1 MRHNA and CDR2 SNTAGT. The germline V and J ends were trimmed by 3 bases and 7 bases, with 12 bases remaining between them. This CDR3 is CASSETYGGEAFF. The CDR3 DNA is TGTGCCAGCAGTGAAACCTACGGGGGTGAAGCTTTCTTT.

This clone was found a few times. V and J are TRBV28 and TRBJ1-6, with no clear D. The CDR3 has 12 residues. Trimming pared 6 bases from V and 9 bases from J, leaving 9 bases between. The germline gives CDR1 MDHEN, CDR2 SYDVKM. The CDR3 loop is CASRTGGSPLHF. The CDR3 DNA reads as TGTGCCAGCAGGACCGGAGGTTCACCCCTCCACTTT.

The chain recombines TRBV19 with TRBJ1-1; possibly TRBD1 for D (6 bases). CDR1 is LNHDA, CDR2 SQIVND, per germline (reference sequence). The CDR3 covers 14 residues. Trimming pared 3 bases from V and 6 bases from J, leaving 14 bases between. CDR3 sequence: CASSITGIRSEAFF. As DNA, the CDR3 is TGTGCCAGTAGTATCACAGGGATAAGGTCTGAAGCTTTCTTT.

This chain uses TRBV6-4 with TRBJ1-1; D remains ambiguous. V was clipped by 3 bases and J by 5 bases, with 10 bases between them. The CDR3 totals 13 residues. Germline V gene sequence: CDR1 MRHNA, CDR2 SNTAGT. This CDR3 reads CASSEEGGTEAFF. Here the CDR3 DNA reads TGTGCCAGCAGTGAGGAGGGAGGAACTGAAGCTTTCTTT.

The J gene is TRBJ2-1, the V gene TRBV27; tentatively, D is TRBD1 (7 bases). Germline V gene data show CDR1 as MNHEY and CDR2 as SMNVEV (reference sequence). The CDR3 covers 14 residues. Trimming cost V 3 bases and J 5 bases, with 11 bases left between them. The CDR3 DNA reads TGTGCCAGCAGTTTTCAGGGGGGTGACAATGAGCAGTTCTTC. As protein: CASSFQGGDNEQFF.

The chain links TRBV7-2 to TRBJ2-3; 13 nucleotides agree with TRBD2. V lost 5 bases to trimming and J lost 0 bases; unmatched junction nucleotides: 5. From germline, CDR1 is SGHTA and CDR2 FQGNSA. This CDR3 is 17 amino acids long. CDR3 DNA sequence: TGTGCCAGCAGCCGGACTAGCGGGAGAACTAGCACAGATACGCAGTATTTT. Encoded protein: CASSRTSGRTSTDTQYF.

The chain joins TRBV30 to TRBJ2-3; 8 bases line up with TRBD1. V lost 5 bases to trimming and J lost 5 bases; unmatched junction nucleotides: 12. The CDR3 is 15 amino acids. Germline-derived CDR1 and CDR2 are GTSNPN and SVGIG (reference sequence). CDR3 DNA sequence: TGTGCCTGGGCCCCAGGTCAGGGGGCTGGAGATACGCAGTATTTT. Translation gives CAWAPGQGAGDTQYF.

The V call is TRBV5-6, the J call TRBJ2-2; 8 bases map to TRBD1. V gave up 2 bases and J gave up 1 base; unmatched junction bases: 7. The CDR3 contains 17 residues. Germline assignment: CDR1 SGHDT and CDR2 YYEEEE. DNA for the CDR3: TGTGCCAGCAGCTTCTACGGACAGGGTCGGAACACCGGGGAGCTGTTTTTT. Translated, it gives CASSFYGQGRNTGELFF. Full variable domain (rest looked up from reference TRBV5-6 and TRBJ2-2): DAGVTQSPTHLIKTRGQQVTLRCSPKSGHDTVSWYQQALGQGPQFIFQYYEEEERQRGNFPDRFSGHQFPNYSSELNVNALLLGDSALYLCASSFYGQGRNTGELFFGEGSRLTVL.

V is TRBV7-2 and J is TRBJ2-3; D is undetermined. Trimming left V 4 bases short and J 6 bases short, with 11 bases between. Germline V gene sequence: CDR1 SGHTA, CDR2 FQGNSA. CDR3 length: 13 amino acids. This chain's CDR3 is CASSSEARDTQYF. The DNA of the CDR3 is TGTGCCAGCAGCTCCGAGGCCCGCGATACGCAGTATTTT.

This clone was seen only a few times. The chain uses TRBV7-6 and TRBJ1-2, with TRBD1 matching 7 bases. J was trimmed by 4 bases and V by 3 bases; bases with no gene match: 5. The germline V gene has CDR1 SGHVS and CDR2 FNYEAQ. CDR3 size: 14 residues. CDR3 protein: CASSLGDSRYGYTF. CDR3 in DNA: TGTGCCAGCAGCTTGGGGGACAGTCGCTATGGCTACACCTTC.

The chain couples TRBV6-4 to TRBJ2-2, with 7 bases identical to TRBD1. Germline CDR1 reads MRHNA; CDR2 reads SNTAGT. The CDR3 has 14 amino acids. The junction had 1 base not matched to a gene; V was cut back by 5 bases and J by 1 base. For the CDR3, the DNA is TGTGCCAGCAGTAGACAGGGGAACACCGGGGAGCTGTTTTTT. Protein product: CASSRQGNTGELFF.

The genes are TRBV7-9 and TRBJ2-3, with 8 nucleotides matching TRBD1. The V and J ends lost 4 bases and 5 bases, in that order; junction bases with no gene match: 2. Germline CDR1 and CDR2: SEHNR and FQNEAQ (reference sequence). The CDR3 is 13 amino acids. As DNA, the CDR3 is TGTGCCAGCAGCTCTACAGGGGGAGATACGCAGTATTTT. Protein sequence: CASSSTGGDTQYF.

The chain combines TRBV10-3 with TRBJ2-1; TRBD2 aligns across 12 bases. The CDR3 loop spans 12 amino acids. Germline V gene lookup returns CDR1 ENHRY and CDR2 SYGVKD. V lost 11 bases, J lost 9 bases, and 5 bases stayed unmatched. CDR3 residues: CAGGLAGIEQFF. As DNA, the CDR3 is TGTGCCGGCGGACTAGCGGGGATTGAGCAGTTCTTC.

V usage is TRBV9 and J usage is TRBJ2-7; 9 bases line up with TRBD1. Germline lookup yields CDR1 SGDLS and CDR2 YYNGEE. The CDR3 contains 15 residues. Trimming removed 0 bases from V and 1 base from J; junction bases left unmatched: 2. The CDR3 loop reads CASSVGQGDSYEQYF. CDR3 bases: TGTGCCAGCAGCGTAGGACAGGGGGATTCCTACGAGCAGTACTTC.

This clone appeared a few times. The chain is built from TRBV9 and TRBJ1-6, with TRBD1 matching 7 bases. CDR1 SGDLS and CDR2 YYNGEE come from the germline V gene. Trimming cost V 5 bases and J 3 bases; bases outside gene matches: 5. The CDR3 covers 15 residues. As DNA, the CDR3 is TGTGCCAGCAGTGTCGGGGACAGCTATAATTCACCCCTCCACTTT. Protein product: CASSVGDSYNSPLHF.

This chain uses TRBV4-1 with TRBJ1-6, with TRBD1 matching 10 bases. Trimming removed 0 bases from V and 3 bases from J; junction bases left unmatched: 5. The CDR3 runs 18 residues. The germline V gene has CDR1 MGHRA and CDR2 YSYEKL. CDR3 residues: CASSQEGRTGGYNSPLHF. CDR3 nucleotide sequence: TGCGCCAGCAGCCAAGAAGGGCGGACAGGGGGCTATAATTCACCCCTCCACTTT.

The V gene is TRBV11-2, the J gene TRBJ1-2; D not certain. This CDR3 region has 12 residues. The ends were cut back, 3 bases at V and 4 bases at J, with 6 bases in the middle. Germline V gene data show CDR1 as SGHAT and CDR2 as FQNNGV. The CDR3 region is CASSLRSYGYTF. DNA for the CDR3: TGTGCCAGCAGCTTGAGGTCCTATGGCTACACCTTC.

The chain carries TRBV19 and TRBJ2-7; D not resolved. The V gene lost 3 bases and the J gene lost 2 bases, with 14 bases spanning the gap. There are 15 residues in the CDR3. The germline gives CDR1 LNHDA, CDR2 SQIVND (reference sequence). The CDR3 protein is CASSISVSRAYEQYF. In nucleotides, the CDR3 is TGTGCCAGTAGTATTTCTGTCTCCCGAGCCTACGAGCAGTACTTC.